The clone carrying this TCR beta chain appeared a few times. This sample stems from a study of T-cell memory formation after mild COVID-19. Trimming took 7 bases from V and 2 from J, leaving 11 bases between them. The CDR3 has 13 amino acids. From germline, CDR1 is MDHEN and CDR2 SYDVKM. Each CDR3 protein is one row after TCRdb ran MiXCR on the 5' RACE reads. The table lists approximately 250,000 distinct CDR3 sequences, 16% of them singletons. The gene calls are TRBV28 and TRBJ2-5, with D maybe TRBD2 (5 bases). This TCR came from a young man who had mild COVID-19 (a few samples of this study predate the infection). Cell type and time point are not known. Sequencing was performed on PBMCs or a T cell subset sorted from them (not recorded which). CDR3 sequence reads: CASNLAGQETQYF. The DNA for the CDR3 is TGTGCCAGCAACCTTGCGGGTCAAGAGACCCAGTACTTC. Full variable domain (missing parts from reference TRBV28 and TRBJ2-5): DVKVTQSSRYLVKRTGEKVFLECVQDMDHENMFWYRQDPGLGLRLIYFSYDVKMKEKGDIPEGYSVSREKKERFSLILESASTNQTSMYLCASNLAGQETQYFGPGTRLLVL.